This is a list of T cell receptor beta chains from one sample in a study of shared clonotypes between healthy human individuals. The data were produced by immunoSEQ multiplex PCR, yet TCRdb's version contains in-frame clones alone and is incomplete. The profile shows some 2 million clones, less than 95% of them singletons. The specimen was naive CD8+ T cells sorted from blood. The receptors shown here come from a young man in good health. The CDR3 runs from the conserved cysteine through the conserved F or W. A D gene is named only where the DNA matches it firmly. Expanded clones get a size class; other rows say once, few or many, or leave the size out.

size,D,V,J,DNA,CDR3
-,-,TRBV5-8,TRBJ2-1,TGTGCCAGCAGCTTGAGTCCTTATCGCAATGAGCAGTTCTTC,CASSLSPYRNEQFF
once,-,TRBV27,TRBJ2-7,TGTGCCAGCAGACCAGGGACGGTAGGGTACGAGCAGTACTTC,CASRPGTVGYEQYF
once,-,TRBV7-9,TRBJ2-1,TGTGCCAGCAGCTCCTTGTTGGGGGCAGCCGCGGGGTACAATGAGCAGTTCTTC,CASSSLLGAAAGYNEQFF
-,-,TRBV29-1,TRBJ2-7,TGCAGCGTTGAGGATGCAGGGGACCACGAGCAGTACTTC,CSVEDAGDHEQYF
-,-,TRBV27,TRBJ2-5,TGTGCCAGCAGTTTGATTATGGGGGACCAAGAGACCCAGTACTTC,CASSLIMGDQETQYF
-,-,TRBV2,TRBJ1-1,TGTGCCAGCACCTGGAACACTGAAGCTTTCTTT,CASTWNTEAFF
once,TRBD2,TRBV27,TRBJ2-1,TGTGCCAGCAGGCCTACTAGCGGGGGGGCGGATGAGCAGTTCTTC,CASRPTSGGADEQFF
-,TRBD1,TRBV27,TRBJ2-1,TGTGCCAGCAGTTCGGACAGGGCGAATGAGCAGTTCTTC,CASSSDRANEQFF
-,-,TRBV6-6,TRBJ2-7,TGTGCCAGCACTGGAGATAGGGCCTACGAGCAGTACTTC,CASTGDRAYEQYF
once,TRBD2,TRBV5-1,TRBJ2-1,TGCGCCAGCAGCTTGGTACTAGCGGGGGATTACAATGAGCAGTTCTTC,CASSLVLAGDYNEQFF
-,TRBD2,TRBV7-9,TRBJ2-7,TGTGCCAGCAGCTTAGGGCCGCGGGAGGGGCCTTCCTACGAGCAGTACTTC,CASSLGPREGPSYEQYF
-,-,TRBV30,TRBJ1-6,TGTGCCTGGAACTTGGAGGGGACGAAAAATTCACCCCTCCACTTT,CAWNLEGTKNSPLHF
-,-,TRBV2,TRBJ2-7,TGTGCCAGCAGTGACGCTAATTCCTCCTACGAGCAGTACTTC,CASSDANSSYEQYF
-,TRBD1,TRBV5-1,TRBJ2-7,TGCGCCAGCAGCGGGACAGGGGGCTTAGACGAGCAGTACTTC,CASSGTGGLDEQYF
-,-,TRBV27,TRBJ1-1,TGTGCCAGCAGTTTTGCCAGCTTGAACACTGAAGCTTTCTTT,CASSFASLNTEAFF
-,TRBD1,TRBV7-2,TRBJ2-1,TGTGCCAGCAGCTTAGCCGGCAGGGGGCGTTATGATGAGCAGTTCTTC,CASSLAGRGRYDEQFF
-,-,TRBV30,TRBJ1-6,TGTGCCTGGACCCTGGATTCACCCCTCCACTTT,CAWTLDSPLHF
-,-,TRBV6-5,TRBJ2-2,TGTGCCAGCAGTTACTCGACCGTCGGGGAGCTGTTTTTT,CASSYSTVGELFF
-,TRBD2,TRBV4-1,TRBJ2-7,TGCGCCAGCAGTTGGGGGGGGGACTACGAGCAGTACTTC,CASSWGGDYEQYF
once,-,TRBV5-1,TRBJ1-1,TGCGCCAGCAGCTTGCGGGACAAAATTTCGAACACTGAAGCTTTCTTT,CASSLRDKISNTEAFF
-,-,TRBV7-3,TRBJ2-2,TGTGCCAGCAGCCCCATAGGGTCCTGGGGGGAGCTGTTTTTT,CASSPIGSWGELFF
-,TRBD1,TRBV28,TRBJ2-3,TGTGCCAGCAGTCCCTGGCTACAGGGGCAGAGGACAGATACGCAGTATTTT,CASSPWLQGQRTDTQYF
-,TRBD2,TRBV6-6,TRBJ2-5,TGTGCCAGCAGTTTAGCGGGAGGGCCAGAGACCCAGTACTTC,CASSLAGGPETQYF
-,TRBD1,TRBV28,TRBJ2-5,TGTGCCAGCAATCTTCCCGGACAGGGACCGCAAGAGACCCAGTACTTC,CASNLPGQGPQETQYF
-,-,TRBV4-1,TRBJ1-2,TGCGCCAGCAGCCAAGGAGGAGGCTATGGCTACACCTTC,CASSQGGGYGYTF
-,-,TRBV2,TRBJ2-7,TGTGCCAGCAGTGAAGACATCGGGGGCTACGAGCAGTACTTC,CASSEDIGGYEQYF
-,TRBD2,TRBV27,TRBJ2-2,TGTGCCAGCAGTTCTATAGGGCGGGGGGCACCCGGGGAGCTGTTTTTT,CASSSIGRGAPGELFF
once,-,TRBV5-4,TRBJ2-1,TGTGCCAGCAGCTTGGACAGAGACAATGAGCAGTTCTTC,CASSLDRDNEQFF
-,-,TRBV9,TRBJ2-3,TGTGCCTCCCAGGGCTCGTTCACAGATACGCAGTATTTT,CASQGSFTDTQYF
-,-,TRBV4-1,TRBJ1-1,TGCGCCAGCATCGACGTGGACAAATCTGAAGCTTTCTTT,CASIDVDKSEAFF
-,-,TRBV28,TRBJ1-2,TGTGCCAGCAGTCCCCTTGACTGGATGTACTATGGCTACACCTTC,CASSPLDWMYYGYTF
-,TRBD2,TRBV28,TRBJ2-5,TGTGCCAGCAGTTTCTTCAGGTCGGCTAGCGGAGAGGTGAGAAAGACCCAGTACTTC,CASSFFRSASGEVRKTQYF
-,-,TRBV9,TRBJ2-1,TGTGCCAGCAGCCCAAGCGGGTTTGGACCATTTGAGCAGTTCTTC,CASSPSGFGPFEQFF
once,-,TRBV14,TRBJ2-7,TGTGCCAGCAGCCAAGATCGGGATAGGAGCTACTACGAGCAGTACTTC,CASSQDRDRSYYEQYF
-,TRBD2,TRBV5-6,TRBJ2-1,TGTGCCAGCAGCTTGGGGACTAGTGTTAGCCATGAGCAGTTCTTC,CASSLGTSVSHEQFF
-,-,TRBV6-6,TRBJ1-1,TGTGCCAGCAAGAACACTGAAGCTTTCTTT,CASKNTEAFF
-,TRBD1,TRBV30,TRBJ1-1,TGTGCCTGGGGTACAGGGGGCCCTGAAGCTTTCTTT,CAWGTGGPEAFF
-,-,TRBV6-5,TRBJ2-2,TGTGCCAGCATCTTGGTCGGGGAGCTGTTTTTT,CASILVGELFF
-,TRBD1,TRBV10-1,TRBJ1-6,TGCGCCAGCAGTGATTCCGGGACAGGGAGAAATTCACCCCTCCACTTT,CASSDSGTGRNSPLHF
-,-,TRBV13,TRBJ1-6,TGTGCCAGCAGCTTAGCGGGTTCACCCCTCCACTTT,CASSLAGSPLHF